This T cell receptor beta chain was documented in a study of T cell clonotyping in hematopoietic cell transplantation. Study context: Recipients' pretransplant samples followed cytoreduction. General study points: Cells were unsorted, so CD4 and CD8 contributions were not separated.

Profiling relied on immunoSEQ multiplex PCR, and the TCRdb table lists in-frame clones only, not all of them. The data hold 49,000 or so clones, with around 83% observed a single time. CDR1 and CDR2 (germline): SGDLS, YYNGEE. Trimming left V 0 bases short and J 0 bases short, with 7 bases between. The CDR3 loop spans 16 amino acids. Noted time point: recipient sample about 28 days before transplant, after cytoreduction. Samples: about 28 days before transplant, then days 30, 100 and 180 after. As to this clone: Its antigen remains unidentified.

The sequence was collected from a man aged 55-75 years with myelodysplastic syndrome. Some clones in this sample may be carry-over from other donors' samples. The chain combines TRBV9 with TRBJ2-6; no clear D gene. Material: peripheral blood mononuclear cells, obtained before stem cell transplant. CDR3 nucleotide sequence: TGTGCCAGCAGCGTAGGCGTTAGCTCTGGGGCCAACGTCCTGACTTTC. Translation: CASSVGVSSGANVLTF.